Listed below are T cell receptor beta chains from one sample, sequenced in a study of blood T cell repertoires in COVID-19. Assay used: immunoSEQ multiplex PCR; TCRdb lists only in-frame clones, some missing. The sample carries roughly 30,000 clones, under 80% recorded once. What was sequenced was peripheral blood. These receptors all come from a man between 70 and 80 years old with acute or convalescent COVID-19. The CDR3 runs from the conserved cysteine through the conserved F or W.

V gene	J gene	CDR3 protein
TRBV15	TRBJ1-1	CATSRDIVGAEAFF
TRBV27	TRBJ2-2	CASSLGTSGGYTNTGELFF
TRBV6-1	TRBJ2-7	CASSDFGSGSSYEQYF
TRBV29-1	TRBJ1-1	CSVGLEQNTEAFF
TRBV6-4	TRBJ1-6	CASRGSKNSPLHF
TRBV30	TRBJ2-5	CALSTSKQTGETQYF
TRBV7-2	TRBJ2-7	CASSPRWANEQYF
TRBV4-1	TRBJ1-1	CASSHRQGEAFF
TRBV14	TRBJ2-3	CASSQDPRGGPKDTQYF
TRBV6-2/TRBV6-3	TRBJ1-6	CASSTGYDNSPLHF
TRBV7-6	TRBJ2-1	CASSPPAGYEQFF